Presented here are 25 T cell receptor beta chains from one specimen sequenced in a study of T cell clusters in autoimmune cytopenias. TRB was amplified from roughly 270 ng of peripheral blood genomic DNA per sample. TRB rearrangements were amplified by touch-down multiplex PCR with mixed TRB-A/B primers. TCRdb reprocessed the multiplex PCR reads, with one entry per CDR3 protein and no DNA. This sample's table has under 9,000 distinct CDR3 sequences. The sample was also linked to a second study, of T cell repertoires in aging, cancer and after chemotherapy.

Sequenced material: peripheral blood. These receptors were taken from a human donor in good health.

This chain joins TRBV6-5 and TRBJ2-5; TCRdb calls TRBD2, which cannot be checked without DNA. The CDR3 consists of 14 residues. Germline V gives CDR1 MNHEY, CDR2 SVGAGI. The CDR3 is CASSMVAGGKTQYF.

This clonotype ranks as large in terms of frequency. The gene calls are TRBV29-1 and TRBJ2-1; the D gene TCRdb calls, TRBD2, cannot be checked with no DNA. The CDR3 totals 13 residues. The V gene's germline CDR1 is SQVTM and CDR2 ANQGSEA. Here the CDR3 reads CSVESLADNEQFF.

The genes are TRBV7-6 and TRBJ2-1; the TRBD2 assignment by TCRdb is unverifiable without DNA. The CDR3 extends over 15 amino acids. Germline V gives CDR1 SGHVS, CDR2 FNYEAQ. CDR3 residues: CASSSMTSRSNEQFF.

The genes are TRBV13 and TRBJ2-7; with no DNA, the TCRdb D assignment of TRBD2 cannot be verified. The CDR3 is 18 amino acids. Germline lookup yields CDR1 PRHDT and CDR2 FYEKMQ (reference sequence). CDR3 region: CASSPRAREGLFPYEQYF.

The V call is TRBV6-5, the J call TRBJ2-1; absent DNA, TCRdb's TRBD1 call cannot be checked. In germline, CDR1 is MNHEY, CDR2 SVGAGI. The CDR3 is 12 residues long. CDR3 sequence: CASTGEWNEQFF.

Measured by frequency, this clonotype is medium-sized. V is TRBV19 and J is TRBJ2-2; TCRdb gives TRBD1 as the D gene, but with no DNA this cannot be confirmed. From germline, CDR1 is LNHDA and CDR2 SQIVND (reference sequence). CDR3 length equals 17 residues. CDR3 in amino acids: CASNGPGRSRDTGELFF.

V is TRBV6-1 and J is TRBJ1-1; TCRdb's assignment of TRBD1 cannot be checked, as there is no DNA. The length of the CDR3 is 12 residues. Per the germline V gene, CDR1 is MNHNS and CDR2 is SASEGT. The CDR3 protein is CASTERGTEAFF.

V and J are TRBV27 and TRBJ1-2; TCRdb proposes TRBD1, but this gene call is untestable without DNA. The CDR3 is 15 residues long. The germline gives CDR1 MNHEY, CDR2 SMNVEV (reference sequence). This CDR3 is CASSPLPTGHYGYTF.

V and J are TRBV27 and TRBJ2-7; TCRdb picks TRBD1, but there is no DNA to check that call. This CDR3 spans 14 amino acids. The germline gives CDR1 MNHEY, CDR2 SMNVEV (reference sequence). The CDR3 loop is CASRWRGSTYEQYF.

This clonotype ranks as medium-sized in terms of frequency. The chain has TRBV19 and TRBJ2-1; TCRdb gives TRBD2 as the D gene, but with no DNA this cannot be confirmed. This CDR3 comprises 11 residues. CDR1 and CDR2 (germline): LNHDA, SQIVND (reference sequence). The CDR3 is CASSFRDRQFF. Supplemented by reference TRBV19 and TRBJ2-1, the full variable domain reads DGGITQSPKYLFRKEGQNVTLSCEQNLNHDAMYWYRQDPGQGLRLIYYSQIVNDFQKGDIAEGYSVSREKKESFPLTVTSAQKNPTAFYLCASSFRDRQFFGPGTRLTVL.

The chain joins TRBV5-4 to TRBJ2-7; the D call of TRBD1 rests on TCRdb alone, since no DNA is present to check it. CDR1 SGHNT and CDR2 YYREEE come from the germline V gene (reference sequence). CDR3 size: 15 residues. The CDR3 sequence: CASSHRDRATHEQYF.

The chain's CDR3 is CASSGGVPGEQFF. V and J are TRBV19 and TRBJ2-1; TCRdb indicates TRBD1, and absent DNA this call remains unverified. Per the germline V gene, CDR1 is LNHDA and CDR2 is SQIVND (reference sequence). The CDR3 is made up of 13 amino acids.

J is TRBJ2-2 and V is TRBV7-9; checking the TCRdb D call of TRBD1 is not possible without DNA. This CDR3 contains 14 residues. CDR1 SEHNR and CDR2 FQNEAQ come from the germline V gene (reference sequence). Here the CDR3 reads CASRPTGSHGELFF.

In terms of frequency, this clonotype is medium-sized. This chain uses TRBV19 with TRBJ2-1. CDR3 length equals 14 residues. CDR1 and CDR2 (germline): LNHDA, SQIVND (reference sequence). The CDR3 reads CASSYHDGRNEQFF.

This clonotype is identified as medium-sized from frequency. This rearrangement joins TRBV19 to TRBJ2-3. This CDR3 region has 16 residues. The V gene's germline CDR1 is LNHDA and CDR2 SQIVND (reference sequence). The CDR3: CASSIDGLAGTDTQYF.

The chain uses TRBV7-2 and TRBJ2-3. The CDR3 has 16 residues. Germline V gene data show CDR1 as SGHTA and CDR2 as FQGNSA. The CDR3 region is CASSLSPAGGTDTQYF.

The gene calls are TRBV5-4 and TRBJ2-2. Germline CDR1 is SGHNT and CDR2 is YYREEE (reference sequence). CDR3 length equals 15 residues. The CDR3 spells CASSLDRENTGELFF.

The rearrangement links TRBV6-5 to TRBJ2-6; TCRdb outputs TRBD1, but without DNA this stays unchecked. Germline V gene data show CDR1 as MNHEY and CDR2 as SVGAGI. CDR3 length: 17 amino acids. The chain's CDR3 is CASSYSGGNSGANVLTF.

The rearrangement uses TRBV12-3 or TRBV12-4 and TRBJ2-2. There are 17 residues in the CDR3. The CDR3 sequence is CASSLARSFLDTGELFF.

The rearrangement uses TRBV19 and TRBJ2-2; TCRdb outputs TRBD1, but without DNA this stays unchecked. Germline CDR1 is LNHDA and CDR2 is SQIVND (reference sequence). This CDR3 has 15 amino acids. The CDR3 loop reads CASSARVFDTGELFF. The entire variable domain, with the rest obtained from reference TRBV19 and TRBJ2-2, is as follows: DGGITQSPKYLFRKEGQNVTLSCEQNLNHDAMYWYRQDPGQGLRLIYYSQIVNDFQKGDIAEGYSVSREKKESFPLTVTSAQKNPTAFYLCASSARVFDTGELFFGEGSRLTVL.

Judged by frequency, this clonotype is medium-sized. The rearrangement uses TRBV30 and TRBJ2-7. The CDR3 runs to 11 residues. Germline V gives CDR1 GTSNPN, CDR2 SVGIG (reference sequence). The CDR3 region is CAWSVGNKQYF.

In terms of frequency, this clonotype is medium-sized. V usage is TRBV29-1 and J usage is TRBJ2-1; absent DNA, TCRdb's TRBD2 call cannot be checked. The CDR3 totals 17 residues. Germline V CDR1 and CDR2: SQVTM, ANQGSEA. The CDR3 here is CSVGLRLAGALGLGQFF.

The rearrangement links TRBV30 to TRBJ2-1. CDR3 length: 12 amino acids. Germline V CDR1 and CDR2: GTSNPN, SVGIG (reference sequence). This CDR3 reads CAWSSTGDEQFF.

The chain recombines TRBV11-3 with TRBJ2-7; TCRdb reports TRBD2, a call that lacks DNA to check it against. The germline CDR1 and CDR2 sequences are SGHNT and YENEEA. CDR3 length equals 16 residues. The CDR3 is CASSLGPPGHEGEQYF.

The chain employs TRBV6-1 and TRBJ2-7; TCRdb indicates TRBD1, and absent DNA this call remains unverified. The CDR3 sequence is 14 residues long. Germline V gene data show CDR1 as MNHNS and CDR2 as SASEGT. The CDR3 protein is CASSEGGVSTEQYF.